A selection of T cell receptor beta chains follows, all from one sample in a study of CD8+ T cells in alopecia areata. Profiling relied on immunoSEQ multiplex PCR, and the TCRdb table lists in-frame clones only, not all of them. Of roughly 150,000 clones listed, approximately 60% are singletons. Sequenced: CD4+ T cells sorted from blood. The receptor source for this set is a human donor in good health. The CDR3 runs from the conserved cysteine through the conserved F or W. A D gene is named only where the DNA matches it firmly. The listing skips clone size in some rows; elsewhere it reads once, few, many or a size class.

V	J	D	size	CDR3	DNA
TRBV2	TRBJ1-2	NA	NA	CASLDRGYTF	TGTGCCAGCCTCGACAGGGGCTACACCTTC
TRBV19	TRBJ1-5	NA	NA	CASRSGENQPQHF	TGTGCCAGCCGGAGCGGGGAAAATCAGCCCCAGCATTTT
TRBV19	TRBJ2-1	NA	NA	CASSDWSSYNEQFF	TGTGCCAGTAGTGACTGGAGCTCCTACAATGAGCAGTTCTTC
TRBV5-1	TRBJ2-5	TRBD1	few	CASSRLSGGSETQYF	TGCGCCAGCAGCCGCCTTTCAGGGGGATCGGAGACCCAGTACTTC
TRBV4-1	TRBJ1-1	NA	NA	CASSQVWAEAFF	TGCGCCAGCAGCCAAGTGTGGGCTGAAGCTTTCTTT
TRBV5-1	TRBJ2-5	NA	few	CASSLMGEETQYF	TGCGCCAGCAGCTTGATGGGGGAAGAGACCCAGTACTTC
TRBV30	TRBJ1-2	TRBD1	NA	CASRQGGYGYTF	TGTGCCTCGCGACAGGGAGGTTATGGCTACACCTTC
TRBV6-1	TRBJ2-3	NA	NA	CAGSEMKRDTQYF	TGTGCCGGCAGTGAAATGAAGAGAGATACGCAGTATTTT
TRBV27	TRBJ2-3	NA	NA	CASSVLRGTDTQYF	TGTGCCAGCAGCGTTCTGAGGGGCACAGATACGCAGTATTTT
TRBV5-6	TRBJ2-1	TRBD2	NA	CASSFGTSVGEQFF	TGTGCCAGCAGCTTTGGGACTAGCGTCGGTGAGCAGTTCTTC
TRBV30	TRBJ2-1	TRBD2	few	CAWRVAGGWNEQFF	TGTGCCTGGAGAGTAGCGGGAGGTTGGAATGAGCAGTTCTTC
TRBV29-1	TRBJ1-5	NA	once	CSVGVRTLASQPQHF	TGCAGCGTTGGCGTCCGGACTCTTGCTAGTCAGCCCCAGCATTTT
TRBV30	TRBJ2-4	TRBD1	once	CAWTGTGGEGIQYF	TGTGCCTGGACCGGGACAGGGGGCGAAGGCATTCAGTACTTC
TRBV7-9	TRBJ2-2	TRBD2	NA	CASRTSGSPGTGELFF	TGTGCCAGCAGGACTAGCGGGTCCCCGGGCACCGGGGAGCTGTTTTTT
TRBV25-1	TRBJ2-1	NA	NA	CATGDREQFF	TGTGCCACGGGGGACCGTGAGCAGTTCTTC
TRBV27	TRBJ2-2	NA	NA	CASSPNSGTTGELFF	TGTGCCAGCAGTCCAAACTCCGGGACTACCGGGGAGCTGTTTTTT
TRBV7-2	TRBJ1-5	TRBD1	NA	CASSRDRANQPQHF	TGTGCCAGCAGCCGAGACAGGGCCAATCAGCCCCAGCATTTT
TRBV7-8	TRBJ1-2	TRBD1	once	CASSLVSPRTGSYGYTF	TGTGCCAGCAGCTTAGTATCCCCAAGGACAGGGTCCTATGGCTACACCTTC
TRBV30	TRBJ2-3	TRBD1	once	CAWSAGGQGADTQYF	TGTGCCTGGAGTGCCGGGGGACAGGGCGCAGATACGCAGTATTTT
TRBV30	TRBJ2-7	NA	NA	CAWVGDESSYEQYF	TGTGCCTGGGTGGGGGACGAGAGCTCCTACGAGCAGTACTTC
TRBV27	TRBJ1-1	NA	few	CASRVVGARTEAFF	TGTGCCAGCAGGGTGGTAGGGGCGCGAACTGAAGCTTTCTTT
TRBV28	TRBJ1-2	NA	NA	CASSRTTNYGYTF	TGTGCCAGCAGTCGAACGACTAACTATGGCTACACCTTC
TRBV30	TRBJ1-2	TRBD1	NA	CAWSVPGGGYTF	TGTGCCTGGAGTGTACCAGGGGGCGGCTACACCTTC
TRBV9	TRBJ2-1	NA	few	CASSVGSGHYNEQFF	TGTGCCAGCAGCGTAGGGAGCGGACACTACAATGAGCAGTTCTTC
TRBV6-5	TRBJ1-2	NA	NA	CASGSRPSSSYTF	TGTGCCAGCGGTAGCAGGCCGTCATCCAGCTACACCTTC
TRBV27	TRBJ2-7	TRBD2	once	CASRRTSGRREQYF	TGTGCCAGCAGGAGGACTAGCGGGAGACGCGAGCAGTACTTC
TRBV29-1	TRBJ2-1	NA	NA	CSVRGAYNEQFF	TGCAGCGTCCGAGGGGCATACAATGAGCAGTTCTTC
TRBV5-1	TRBJ1-1	NA	few	CASSLEFNTEAFF	TGCGCCAGCAGCTTGGAATTCAACACTGAAGCTTTCTTT
TRBV2	TRBJ1-1	NA	NA	CASRVGFTEAFF	TGTGCCAGCAGGGTTGGTTTCACTGAAGCTTTCTTT
TRBV20-1	TRBJ2-1	NA	NA	CSASRHNEQFF	TGCAGTGCTAGTCGGCACAATGAGCAGTTCTTC
TRBV29-1	TRBJ2-5	TRBD2	NA	CSGGGGETQYF	TGCAGCGGGGGGGGAGGAGAGACCCAGTACTTC
TRBV5-1	TRBJ2-5	NA	few	CASSLPDAKETQYF	TGCGCCAGCAGCTTGCCGGACGCCAAGGAGACCCAGTACTTC
TRBV19	TRBJ1-5	NA	NA	CASSIVSSGQPQHF	TGTGCCAGTAGTATTGTTTCGTCGGGGCAGCCCCAGCATTTT
TRBV6-4	TRBJ2-5	NA	NA	CASSELGTRGETQYF	TGTGCCAGCAGTGAACTAGGGACTCGTGGAGAGACCCAGTACTTC
TRBV28	TRBJ2-3	NA	NA	CASKTGSPTDMQYF	TGTGCCAGCAAAACTGGCTCTCCCACAGATATGCAGTATTTT